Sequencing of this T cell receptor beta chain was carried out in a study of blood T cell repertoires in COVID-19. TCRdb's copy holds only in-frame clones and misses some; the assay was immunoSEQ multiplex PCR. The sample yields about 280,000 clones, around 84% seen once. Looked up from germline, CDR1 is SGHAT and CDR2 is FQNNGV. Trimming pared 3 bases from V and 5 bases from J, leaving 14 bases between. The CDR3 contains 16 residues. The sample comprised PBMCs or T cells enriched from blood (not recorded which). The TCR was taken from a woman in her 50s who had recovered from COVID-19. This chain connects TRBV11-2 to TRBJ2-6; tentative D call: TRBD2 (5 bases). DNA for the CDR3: TGTGCCAGCAGCTTCCTAATAGGACTCTGGGCCAACGTCCTGACTTTC. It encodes CASSFLIGLWANVLTF.